This TCR beta chain was captured by sequencing in a study of T cells in pancreatic ductal adenocarcinoma. General observations from the study: Enrichment of CD45RO+ effector over naive T cells in tumors may bias clonality. Results skew toward the minority of patients with early-stage disease.

Points on this clone: Its antigen is as yet unknown.

TCRdb keeps only in-frame clones here, not all; method: immunoSEQ multiplex PCR. Here the sample spans under 20,000 clones, more than 70% being singletons. CDR3 size: 14 residues. V lost 0 bases to trimming and J lost 5 bases, with 7 bases between them. Germline assignment: CDR1 SGHTA and CDR2 FQGTGA. The selected patients with pancreatic ductal adenocarcinoma had surgery but no neoadjuvant therapy. This receptor was taken from a human donor with pancreatic ductal adenocarcinoma. Sequenced material: PBMCs. The rearrangement joins TRBV7-3 to TRBJ2-2, with D hard to call. In DNA form, the CDR3 reads TGTGCCAGCAGCTTAACGCTGACAACCGGGGAGCTGTTTTTT. Translating gives CASSLTLTTGELFF.